This T cell receptor (beta chain) comes out of a study of shared clonotypes between healthy human individuals. Assay: immunoSEQ multiplex PCR; the TCRdb copy retains only in-frame clones and omits some. The sample lists about 520,000 clones, 90% to 97% occurring once. Findings and limits, study-wide: Among the subsets, naive ones generally showed larger estimated richness than memory ones. Non-shared clonotypes had lower generation probabilities than those shared by all four donors.

From germline, CDR1 is MGHDK and CDR2 SYGVNS. The CDR3 totals 12 residues. The V end lost 6 bases, the J end lost 6 bases, and 9 bases lay between the germline ends. Notes on this clone: The antigen is not known.

This clonotype was sampled from a woman aged 25-40 years in good health. V is TRBV25-1 and J is TRBJ2-4; D is unclear. The sequencing sample was made of naive CD4+ T cells sorted from blood. Subset in this sample: CD45RA+ positively selected. DNA of the CDR3: TGTGCCAGCAGATCCCCCGGAAACATTCAGTACTTC. Its protein product is CASRSPGNIQYF. The whole variable domain, filled in from reference TRBV25-1 and TRBJ2-4, reads EADIYQTPRYLVIGTGKKITLECSQTMGHDKMYWYQQDPGMELHLIHYSYGVNSTEKGDLSSESTVSRIRTEHFPLTLESARPSHTSQYLCASRSPGNIQYFGAGTRLSVL.